This is a list of T cell receptor beta chains from one sample in a study of control samples from healthy donors and cancer patients. The data were produced by immunoSEQ multiplex PCR, yet TCRdb's version contains in-frame clones alone and is incomplete. The table shows about 79,000 clones, with 90% to 95% occurring only once. Sequenced: PBMCs. The origin of the receptors is a woman aged 40-49 years with lung cancer. The CDR3 runs from the conserved cysteine through the conserved F or W. D genes are given only for firm matches. Where a row states a size, it is once, few, many or the class of an expanded clone; other rows omit it.

D gene,V gene,clone size,J gene,CDR3 DNA,CDR3 protein
NA,TRBV9,once,TRBJ2-7,TGTGCCAGCAGCTCCCAACCCACATTTGGACCCTACGACGAGCAGTACTTC,CASSSQPTFGPYDEQYF
TRBD1,TRBV7-8,NA,TRBJ1-4,TGTGCCAGCAGCCGAATCGGGACAGGGTCGGGGGAACTGTTTTTT,CASSRIGTGSGELFF
NA,TRBV5-4,NA,TRBJ1-1,TGTGCCAGCAGCCCCGGAATAAAGGGGACTGAAGCTTTCTTT,CASSPGIKGTEAFF
NA,TRBV18,NA,TRBJ1-2,TGTGCCAGCTCACCGAGACCTGGGGGCCTTAACTATGGCTACACCTTC,CASSPRPGGLNYGYTF
TRBD1,TRBV19,NA,TRBJ1-2,TGTGCCAGTACGAACAGGGGGGAAAATGGCTACACCTTC,CASTNRGENGYTF
NA,TRBV4-1,NA,TRBJ1-2,TGCGCCAGCAGCCAAGTGCCGGAACAGGGTATCTATGGCTACACCTTC,CASSQVPEQGIYGYTF
TRBD2,TRBV7-7,NA,TRBJ2-5,TGTGCTAGCAGCTTAGCAGATGGACTAGCGGGGGGATACGAGACCCAGTACTTC,CASSLADGLAGGYETQYF
NA,TRBV25-1,NA,TRBJ1-1,TGTGCCAGCAGTGAAGCAGGGGTGGGGACTGAAGCTTTCTTT,CASSEAGVGTEAFF
NA,TRBV30,NA,TRBJ1-1,TGTGCCTGGAAGCAAATGAACACTGAAGCTTTCTTT,CAWKQMNTEAFF
NA,TRBV6-1,NA,TRBJ1-6,TGTGCCAGCAGTGAAGTAAGCTCCTATAATTCACCCCTCCACTTT,CASSEVSSYNSPLHF
NA,TRBV13,NA,TRBJ1-1,TGTGCCAGCAGCCCACAACCTTCCACGTCTGAAGCTTTCTTT,CASSPQPSTSEAFF
NA,TRBV19,NA,TRBJ1-1,TGTGCCAGTAGTATTAACTATTACACTGAAGCTTTCTTT,CASSINYYTEAFF
NA,TRBV5-6,few,TRBJ1-4,TGTGCCAGCAGCTCGTTTCGGACCGCAGTTAATGAAAAACTGTTTTTT,CASSSFRTAVNEKLFF
NA,TRBV6-5,NA,TRBJ2-4,TGTGCCAGCAGACTTTCCAGGGATGACATTCAGTACTTC,CASRLSRDDIQYF
NA,TRBV7-2,NA,TRBJ2-3,TGTGCCAGCAGCTCAGCATTAGGCGAGGCAGATACGCAGTATTTT,CASSSALGEADTQYF
NA,TRBV2,NA,TRBJ2-5,TGTGCCAGCTCCCAAGGGGGGTTAGCGGGCCGAGAGACCCAGTACTTC,CASSQGGLAGRETQYF
NA,TRBV13,NA,TRBJ2-2,TGTGCCAGTTTTTTGACTAACACCGGGGAGCTGTTTTTT,CASFLTNTGELFF
NA,TRBV6-6,NA,TRBJ1-1,TGTGCCAGCAGAACCGGGGGCACTGAAGCTTTCTTT,CASRTGGTEAFF
NA,TRBV19,NA,TRBJ1-2,TGTGCCAGTACCCCTCGACGCCCGGACAGAACACCTAACTATGGCTACACCTTC,CASTPRRPDRTPNYGYTF
TRBD1,TRBV5-1,NA,TRBJ2-1,TGCGCCAGCAGCTTCGGACAGGGGGCAAGTAATGAGCAGTTCTTC,CASSFGQGASNEQFF
TRBD1,TRBV2,NA,TRBJ2-7,TGTGCCAGCAGGCGGGACAGGCCCTACGAGCAGTACTTC,CASRRDRPYEQYF
TRBD2,TRBV28,NA,TRBJ2-3,TGTGCCAGCGCAAGCCTAGCGGGGGTGGGAGATACGCAGTATTTT,CASASLAGVGDTQYF
NA,TRBV3-1/TRBV3-2,NA,TRBJ1-2,TGTGCCAGCAACCAGAGGGGGTATGTCTATGGCTACACCTTC,CASNQRGYVYGYTF
NA,TRBV4-1,NA,TRBJ2-3,TGCGCCAGCAGCCAAGATGCTGGCACAGATACGCAGTATTTT,CASSQDAGTDTQYF
NA,TRBV25-1,NA,TRBJ2-5,TGTGCCAGCAGTGTCGGAACAGGGCGGGAGACCCAGTACTTC,CASSVGTGRETQYF
NA,TRBV2,NA,TRBJ1-2,TGTGCCAGCAGTGAAGGCAGGGCCGACTATGGCTACACCTTC,CASSEGRADYGYTF